This T cell receptor (beta chain) was found in a study of early T cells in non-severe SARS-CoV-2 infection. Study as a whole: RNA in bulk from unsorted whole blood was sequenced, and chains were unpaired.

Unique molecular identifier tags were affixed to discrete cDNA molecules. TCRdb re-called the 5' RACE reads with MiXCR, one entry per CDR3 protein. The sample lists roughly 51,000 distinct CDR3 sequences, 6.5% occurring once. The length of the CDR3 is 15 residues. Germline CDR1 and CDR2: SGHRS and YFSETQ. V was clipped by 4 bases and J by 1 base, with 14 bases between them. The study's findings and limits: CD4 and private specificities were missed by VDJdb matching, which favored anti-spike CD8 responses.

About this clonotype itself: The antigen is not known.

The chain employs TRBV5-1 and TRBJ1-1; D might be TRBD1 (5 bases). The source is an adult who was a healthcare worker with PCR-confirmed SARS-CoV-2 infection or an uninfected control (not recorded which). This sample comprised whole blood, obtained at baseline. In DNA form, the CDR3 reads TGCGCCAGCAGCCCCGGAACCCAGGGGAACACTGAAGCTTTCTTT. Translated: CASSPGTQGNTEAFF.